Below are 29 T cell receptor beta chains sequenced from a single sample in a study of CD8 T cells in ankylosing spondylitis. TCRdb re-analysed the 5' RACE reads in MiXCR, keeping a single row per CDR3 protein. Found here are about 250,000 distinct CDR3 sequences, roughly 32% of them singletons; the top ten hold roughly 4%. The source material was blood, either unsorted or a sorted T cell fraction (not recorded which). The receptor source for this set is a male donor with ankylosing spondylitis or in good health (not recorded which).

In this sample, this clonotype turned up once. CDR3 DNA sequence: TGCGCCAGCAGCGACGACAGGGGGGGAGGCTACACCTTC. As protein: CASSDDRGGGYTF. V usage is TRBV5-1 and J usage is TRBJ1-2, with 9 bases fitting TRBD1. Germline CDR1 and CDR2: SGHRS and YFSETQ. The CDR3 covers 13 residues. V was pared by 4 bases and J by 8 bases, with 6 bases of the junction left unmatched.

The chain joins TRBV6-1 to TRBJ2-1; 7 nucleotides align to TRBD2. From germline, CDR1 is MNHNS and CDR2 SASEGT. J gave up 9 bases and V 2 bases, and 4 bases lay outside the gene matches. The CDR3 loop spans 13 amino acids. For the CDR3, the DNA is TGTGCCAGCAGTGAACAGCGGGGAGGTGAGCAGTTCTTC. Its protein product is CASSEQRGGEQFF.

The gene calls are TRBV30 and TRBJ1-1; no firm D call. V gave up 0 bases and J gave up 7 bases, with 15 bases separating them. The CDR3 contains 14 residues. The germline gives CDR1 GTSNPN, CDR2 SVGIG (reference sequence). The CDR3 spells CAWSVEGPAGEAFF. The CDR3 nucleotides are TGTGCCTGGAGTGTAGAAGGGCCGGCCGGTGAAGCTTTCTTT.

The sample holds a few counts of this clonotype. This sequence joins TRBV7-2 and TRBJ2-3; no definite D call. Per the germline V gene, CDR1 is SGHTA and CDR2 is FQGNSA. The CDR3 covers 14 residues. Trimming stripped 0 bases from V and 5 bases from J, with 9 bases between. The CDR3 is CASSLARLGDTQYF. The CDR3 DNA follows: TGTGCCAGCAGCTTAGCCAGGTTAGGAGATACGCAGTATTTT.

Only a few counts were recorded for this clonotype. The J gene is TRBJ2-1, the V gene TRBV20-1, with D perhaps TRBD1 (6 bases). Germline V CDR1 and CDR2: DFQATT, SNEGSKA (reference sequence). The V gene lost 3 bases and the J gene lost 6 bases, with 12 bases spanning the gap. The CDR3 loop spans 13 amino acids. The CDR3: CSASPDSLNEQFF. The CDR3 DNA follows: TGCAGTGCTAGTCCGGACAGTCTCAATGAGCAGTTCTTC.

The CDR3 sequence is CASSQDGGLNTDTQYF. The CDR3 region has the DNA TGCGCCAGCAGCCAAGATGGGGGCCTAAACACAGATACGCAGTATTTT. The rearrangement joins TRBV4-1 to TRBJ2-3, with a weak D call TRBD1 (6 bases). This CDR3 spans 16 amino acids. From germline, CDR1 is MGHRA and CDR2 YSYEKL. V shed 0 bases and J shed 2 bases, with 12 bases lying between them.

The rearrangement links TRBV6-5 to TRBJ2-7; D ambiguous. Germline V gene data show CDR1 as MNHEY and CDR2 as SVGAGI. Trimming took 3 bases from V and 4 from J, leaving 16 bases between them. The CDR3 has 15 amino acids. CDR3 nucleotides: TGTGCCAGCAGTTATCGCGTAGGGCTTTGGTACGAGCAGTACTTC. Translating it yields CASSYRVGLWYEQYF.

At least ten counts were recorded for this clonotype. J is TRBJ1-1 and V is TRBV20-1, with a possible D match to TRBD1 (5 bases). The germline V and J ends were trimmed by 5 bases and 6 bases, with 16 bases remaining between them. The CDR3 contains 13 residues. Germline CDR1 reads DFQATT; CDR2 reads SNEGSKA (reference sequence). CDR3 DNA: TGCAGTGCTGACCGTCTAGACAGTCCTGAAGCTTTCTTT. It specifies CSADRLDSPEAFF.

This clonotype appeared a few times. V usage is TRBV7-9 and J usage is TRBJ2-7, with 8 bases aligning to TRBD1. This CDR3 region has 14 residues. With 1 base clipped from V and 5 bases from J, the junction kept 4 bases outside the gene matches. Per the germline V gene, CDR1 is SEHNR and CDR2 is FQNEAQ (reference sequence). The CDR3 coding sequence is TGTGCCAGCAGCTTAGGGACAGGGCTCAACGAGCAGTACTTC. Translating gives CASSLGTGLNEQYF.

This chain connects TRBV9 to TRBJ2-7; TRBD2 is a possible D gene (6 bases). Germline-derived CDR1 and CDR2 are SGDLS and YYNGEE. This CDR3 spans 15 amino acids. V was cut by 4 bases and J by 0 bases, with 14 bases left in between. CDR3 region: CASSPTGLVSYEQYF. The CDR3 bases are TGTGCCAGCAGCCCCACGGGACTTGTCTCCTACGAGCAGTACTTC.

This clonotype is a singleton in its sample. V gene TRBV5-4 combines with J gene TRBJ2-1; TRBD2 agrees at 12 bases. From germline, CDR1 is SGHNT and CDR2 YYREEE (reference sequence). With 3 bases clipped from V and 1 base from J, the junction kept 14 bases outside the gene matches. The CDR3 extends over 20 amino acids. The CDR3 is CASSYGGLAGGRRSYNEQFF. The DNA of the CDR3 is TGTGCCAGCAGCTACGGTGGGCTAGCGGGGGGGCGAAGGTCCTACAATGAGCAGTTCTTC.

This chain uses TRBV20-1 with TRBJ1-3; 8 bases map to TRBD1. The V gene end was trimmed by 6 bases and the J gene end by 0 bases; junction bases not matched to a gene: 10. This CDR3 spans 16 amino acids. Germline V gives CDR1 DFQATT, CDR2 SNEGSKA (reference sequence). CDR3 coding DNA: TGCAGTGCCCTAGGGGGGGACAGGCTCTCTGGAAACACCATATATTTT. Its translation: CSALGGDRLSGNTIYF.

This clonotype has a handful of counts. The chain is built from TRBV20-1 and TRBJ2-4; D is unresolved. Trimming cost V 0 bases and J 1 base, with 10 bases left between them. The CDR3 contains 15 residues. Germline CDR1 DFQATT, CDR2 SNEGSKA (reference sequence). CDR3 DNA: TGCAGTGCTAGAGATATAGAGGCGGCCAAAAACATTCAGTACTTC. Its protein product is CSARDIEAAKNIQYF.

This clonotype turned up a few times. The V and J genes are TRBV6-1 and TRBJ2-3; 10 bases line up with TRBD1. The CDR3 spans 15 residues. CDR1 is MNHNS and CDR2 is SASEGT in the germline V gene. Trimming at V came to 8 bases and at J to 2 bases, leaving 7 bases not matched to a gene. The CDR3, as DNA: TGTGCCAGCGCCCGGGGGACAGGGGTCACAGATACGCAGTATTTT. It translates to CASARGTGVTDTQYF.

The sample holds many counts of this clonotype. The chain couples TRBV20-1 to TRBJ2-7; D remains unclear. Trimming shortened V by 0 bases and J by 0 bases, and 21 bases separated the two germline ends. The CDR3 runs to 18 residues. The germline V gene encodes CDR1 DFQATT and CDR2 SNEGSKA (reference sequence). The CDR3 spells CSARDLLGSQPSSYEQYF. In DNA, the CDR3 is TGCAGTGCTAGAGATCTCCTTGGCAGTCAGCCAAGCTCCTACGAGCAGTACTTC.

CDR3 sequence reads: CASTVGTSGQETQYF. The DNA for the CDR3 is TGTGCCAGCACCGTAGGGACTAGCGGGCAAGAGACCCAGTACTTC. The chain couples TRBV7-9 to TRBJ2-5; 12 nucleotides line up with TRBD2. The CDR3 spans 15 residues. CDR1 and CDR2 from the germline V gene are SEHNR and FQNEAQ (reference sequence). V trimming: 7 bases; J trimming: 2 bases; junction bases outside the gene matches: 5.

This clonotype was seen many times. This rearrangement joins TRBV20-1 to TRBJ2-5; TRBD1 matches 7 bases. The CDR3 totals 15 residues. V gave up 0 bases and J gave up 2 bases; unmatched junction bases: 6. CDR1 and CDR2 from the germline V gene are DFQATT and SNEGSKA (reference sequence). The CDR3 DNA reads TGCAGTGCTAGAGATCTGGCCAGGGGGCAAGAGACCCAGTACTTC. Translated, it gives CSARDLARGQETQYF.

Only a few counts were recorded for this clonotype. This chain uses TRBV7-2 with TRBJ2-3, with 10 bases lining up with TRBD2. Germline CDR1 is SGHTA and CDR2 is FQGNSA. CDR3 length: 15 amino acids. Germline trimming cut 3 bases from V and 4 bases from J; bases unmatched to any gene: 4. The CDR3 reads CASSFTSGGADTQYF. As DNA, the CDR3 is TGTGCCAGCAGCTTCACCAGCGGGGGGGCAGATACGCAGTATTTT. Combining the CDR3 with reference TRBV7-2 and TRBJ2-3 gives the whole variable domain GAGVSQSPSNKVTEKGKDVELRCDPISGHTALYWYRQSLGQGLEFLIYFQGNSAPDKSGLPSDRFSAERTGGSVSTLTIQRTQQEDSAVYLCASSFTSGGADTQYFGPGTRLTVL.

This clonotype appeared a few times. The rearrangement joins TRBV29-1 to TRBJ2-3, with TRBD1 as a possible D gene (6 bases). V shed 4 bases and J shed 1 base, with 15 bases lying between them. This CDR3 has 15 amino acids. Germline-derived CDR1 and CDR2 are SQVTM and ANQGSEA. The CDR3 sequence is CSVVRGIFGTDTQYF. DNA for the CDR3: TGCAGCGTTGTGAGGGGGATTTTCGGCACAGATACGCAGTATTTT.

V usage is TRBV20-1 and J usage is TRBJ2-1, with D possibly TRBD1 on 6 matching bases. CDR3 length: 14 amino acids. Trimming pared 5 bases from V and 5 bases from J, leaving 16 bases between. Per germline, CDR1 DFQATT and CDR2 SNEGSKA (reference sequence). DNA of the CDR3: TGCAGTGCTTACCGGGACACCGGCGACAATGAGCAGTTCTTC. Its translation: CSAYRDTGDNEQFF.

There are many counts of this clonotype. This chain uses TRBV20-1 with TRBJ2-2, with TRBD2 matching 8 bases. V lost 3 bases to trimming and J lost 6 bases; unmatched junction nucleotides: 6. The CDR3 runs to 14 residues. Germline V gene sequence: CDR1 DFQATT, CDR2 SNEGSKA (reference sequence). This CDR3 is CSASFQRGSGELFF. The DNA for the CDR3 is TGCAGTGCTAGTTTTCAGCGGGGGTCCGGGGAGCTGTTTTTT.

The V and J genes are TRBV27 and TRBJ2-5, with 7 bases lining up with TRBD1. Germline V gene lookup returns CDR1 MNHEY and CDR2 SMNVEV (reference sequence). This CDR3 has 16 residues. J gave up 4 bases and V 0 bases, and 8 bases lay outside the gene matches. The CDR3 sequence is CASSLSGQDRRETQYF. The CDR3 nucleotides are TGTGCCAGCAGTTTATCCGGACAGGACAGACGAGAGACCCAGTACTTC.

The chain has TRBV27 and TRBJ2-3, with D possibly called TRBD1 or TRBD2 (5 bases each). Germline V CDR1 and CDR2: MNHEY, SMNVEV (reference sequence). This CDR3 comprises 19 residues. The V gene lost 2 bases and the J gene lost 7 bases, with 28 bases spanning the gap. In nucleotides, the CDR3 is TGTGCCAGCAGTTTAAGGAACTATGGGGCGGAACCTGGCGGGTATACGCAGTATTTT. As protein: CASSLRNYGAEPGGYTQYF.

The rearrangement joins TRBV29-1 to TRBJ2-5; D not resolved. V lost 7 bases and J 4 bases, leaving 7 bases between the germline ends. CDR3 length: 10 amino acids. From germline, CDR1 is SQVTM and CDR2 ANQGSEA. CDR3 region: CSGRIETQYF. CDR3 bases: TGCAGCGGTCGGATAGAGACCCAGTACTTC.

The chain employs TRBV20-1 and TRBJ1-1; 8 bases match TRBD1. Trimming at V came to 2 bases and at J to 4 bases, leaving 6 bases not matched to a gene. The CDR3 is made up of 14 amino acids. CDR1 and CDR2 (germline): DFQATT, SNEGSKA (reference sequence). CDR3 amino acids: CSARQGARGTEAFF. The CDR3 DNA is TGCAGTGCTAGACAGGGGGCTAGAGGCACTGAAGCTTTCTTT.

The chain recombines TRBV6-2 or TRBV6-3 with TRBJ1-5, with 9 bases aligning to TRBD1. This CDR3 is built from 15 residues. Trimming removed 6 bases from V and 4 bases from J; junction bases left unmatched: 7. Germline V CDR1 and CDR2: MNHEY, SVGEGT. DNA for the CDR3: TGTGCCAGCAGACTCGGACAGGGGTTAAATCAGCCCCAGCATTTT. It yields the protein CASRLGQGLNQPQHF.

This clonotype appeared a few times. J is TRBJ2-6 and V is TRBV29-1; either TRBD1 or TRBD2 may fit D (5 bases each). Germline V gene lookup returns CDR1 SQVTM and CDR2 ANQGSEA. CDR3 length: 13 amino acids. V shed 4 bases and J shed 4 bases, with 8 bases lying between them. As DNA, the CDR3 is TGCAGCGTTGCCGGGGCCGGGGCCAACGTCCTGACTTTC. Amino acid sequence: CSVAGAGANVLTF.

This clonotype has just one count. V usage is TRBV25-1 and J usage is TRBJ2-1; D is perhaps TRBD2 (6 bases). The germline V and J ends were trimmed by 1 base and 0 bases, with 13 bases remaining between them. Germline V gene sequence: CDR1 MGHDK, CDR2 SYGVNS. CDR3 length equals 17 residues. The CDR3 DNA reads as TGTGCCAGCAGTGAATGGGGGACTTCAAGCTCCTACAATGAGCAGTTCTTC. Residues: CASSEWGTSSSYNEQFF. Combining the CDR3 with reference TRBV25-1 and TRBJ2-1 gives the whole variable domain EADIYQTPRYLVIGTGKKITLECSQTMGHDKMYWYQQDPGMELHLIHYSYGVNSTEKGDLSSESTVSRIRTEHFPLTLESARPSHTSQYLCASSEWGTSSSYNEQFFGPGTRLTVL.

The chain uses TRBV6-5 and TRBJ2-5, with no clear D. V shed 0 bases and J shed 4 bases, with 6 bases lying between them. This CDR3 has 13 amino acids. In germline, CDR1 is MNHEY, CDR2 SVGAGI. The DNA of the CDR3 is TGTGCCAGCAGTTACTCGCCCCTAGAGACCCAGTACTTC. Its protein product is CASSYSPLETQYF.